Below, one T cell receptor (beta chain) is given with its context. Assay used: immunoSEQ multiplex PCR; TCRdb lists only in-frame clones, some missing. Among tens of thousands of clones listed, just over 85% were seen once. The sample is drawn from a study of glioma-infiltrating T cells after dendritic cell vaccination. The V and J ends lost 0 bases and 8 bases respectively, with 8 bases between them. The CDR3 contains 13 residues. Germline V gene sequence: CDR1 MNHEY, CDR2 SMNVEV (reference sequence). The specimen comprised blood, sampled before dendritic cell vaccination. This clonotype originated in a human donor with glioblastoma. This rearrangement joins TRBV27 to TRBJ2-1; perhaps TRBD2 as D (5 bases). CDR3 protein: CASSLSMRDEQFF. The CDR3 nucleotides are TGTGCCAGCAGTTTATCGATGCGGGATGAGCAGTTCTTC.